The 14 T cell receptor beta chains below were found in one sample sequenced in a study of identical twins (dated by TCRdb to the mid-2010s). Preparation of the library involved 5' RACE. For sequencing, an Illumina HiSeq 2000 was employed. Clones were called with MiXCR by TCRdb after fastp trimmed the public reads at Q25, and only in-frame beta chains were retained. When rows share a CDR3 protein, they turn into one entry using the most common DNA and genes. This sample lists under 300,000 distinct CDR3 sequences; approximately 5.9% were detected once. Together, the top ten hold about 14% of the sample. The data were also submitted as part of a second study, on T cells expressing NK-cell markers.

Sequenced sample: CD8+ T cells sorted from blood. The source of these receptors is a woman in her late teens or twenties in good health.

This clonotype was detected ten times or more. One end of the junction fails to match germline, which may point to a read error. This chain links TRBV11-2 with TRBJ2-1; D not resolved. The germline V gene encodes CDR1 SGHAT and CDR2 FQNNGV. CDR3 size: 13 residues. CDR3 protein: CASSLGLDNEQFF. The DNA for the CDR3 is TGCGCCAGCAGCTTGGGCCTAGACAATGAGCAGTTCTTC.

This clonotype was seen only a few times. CDR3 loop: CASTVMRRTGRGPGGYTF. For the CDR3, the DNA is TGTGCCAGCACAGTTATGAGGAGGACAGGGAGGGGTCCTGGTGGCTACACCTTC. The chain has TRBV6-1 and TRBJ1-2, with TRBD1 identical over 8 bases. The CDR3 spans 18 residues. V lost 7 bases, J lost 7 bases, and 23 bases stayed unmatched. Germline CDR1 is MNHNS and CDR2 is SASEGT.

The rearrangement uses TRBV7-9 and TRBJ1-1; D unclear. Germline assignment: CDR1 SEHNR and CDR2 FQNEAQ (reference sequence). Trimming shortened V by 5 bases and J by 1 base, and 20 bases separated the two germline ends. CDR3 length: 17 amino acids. This chain's CDR3 is CASSPTRGREWNTEAFF. As DNA, the CDR3 is TGTGCCAGCAGCCCTACACGGGGAAGGGAGTGGAACACTGAAGCTTTCTTT.

This chain joins TRBV15 and TRBJ2-5; D is unresolved. Trimming cost V 5 bases and J 3 bases, with 13 bases left between them. The CDR3 spans 14 residues. Germline V gene sequence: CDR1 LNHNV, CDR2 YYDKDF (reference sequence). The CDR3 DNA reads as TGTGCCACCAGCGCCCGTTCTAGGGAAGAGACCCAGTACTTC. Translated: CATSARSREETQYF.

The sample holds many counts of this clonotype. The chain links TRBV4-2 to TRBJ2-2, with D perhaps matching TRBD1 (5 bases). The CDR3 is 17 residues long. From germline, CDR1 is LGHNA and CDR2 YNFKEQ. V lost 0 bases and J lost 0, with 11 bases in between. The CDR3 here is CASSQDMDTANTGELFF. CDR3 bases: TGTGCCAGCAGCCAAGATATGGACACCGCGAACACCGGGGAGCTGTTTTTT.

The chain joins TRBV10-2 to TRBJ2-1; 9 bases map to TRBD2. The CDR3 totals 15 residues. J gave up 5 bases and V 2 bases, and 4 bases lay outside the gene matches. The germline V gene has CDR1 WSHSY and CDR2 SAAADI. The CDR3 nucleotides are TGCGCCAGCAGTGAGACGCGGGAGGGCGACAATGAGCAGTTCTTC. Its protein product is CASSETREGDNEQFF.

This clonotype was counted many times. The chain employs TRBV29-1 and TRBJ2-3; D uncertain. The CDR3 is made up of 14 amino acids. Germline-derived CDR1 and CDR2 are SQVTM and ANQGSEA. Deletions cut 5 bases from V and 3 bases from J, with 15 bases between. This CDR3 is CSVPIGDITDTQYF. DNA of the CDR3: TGCAGCGTTCCAATCGGCGATATAACAGATACGCAGTATTTT.

This clonotype has more than one count but fewer than ten. V usage is TRBV5-1 and J usage is TRBJ2-2; 14 nucleotides agree with TRBD2. Germline assignment: CDR1 SGHRS and CDR2 YFSETQ. Trimming removed 1 base from V and 4 bases from J; junction bases left unmatched: 6. The CDR3 is made up of 18 amino acids. CDR3 sequence (DNA): TGCGCCAGCAGCTTGACATCGACTAGCGGGGGGGTCACCGGGGAGCTGTTTTTT. Its translation: CASSLTSTSGGVTGELFF.

CDR3 region: CASVRKTEAFF. CDR3 DNA: TGTGCCAGCGTACGAAAGACTGAAGCTTTCTTT. The chain carries TRBV25-1 and TRBJ1-1; D is uncertain. The CDR3 sequence is 11 residues long. Germline CDR1 MGHDK, CDR2 SYGVNS. Trimming took off 8 bases at V and 5 bases at J, with 9 bases between the two ends.

The sample holds a few counts of this clonotype. The chain carries TRBV9 and TRBJ2-3; the D gene is possibly TRBD2 (6 bases). The V and J ends lost 2 bases and 4 bases respectively, with 11 bases between them. CDR3 size: 14 residues. The germline V gene has CDR1 SGDLS and CDR2 YYNGEE. DNA of the CDR3: TGTGCCAGCAGCGTGGGGGGAGGTGCAGATACGCAGTATTTT. Protein sequence: CASSVGGGADTQYF. Complete variable domain (other parts from reference TRBV9 and TRBJ2-3): DSGVTQTPKHLITATGQRVTLRCSPRSGDLSVYWYQQSLDQGLQFLIQYYNGEERAKGNILERFSAQQFPDLHSELNLSSLELGDSALYFCASSVGGGADTQYFGPGTRLTVL.

Ten or more counts support this clonotype. The chain is built from TRBV6-5 and TRBJ2-1; no definite D call. The CDR3 consists of 14 residues. Trimming pared 2 bases from V and 3 bases from J, leaving 8 bases between. CDR1 and CDR2 (germline): MNHEY, SVGAGI. The CDR3 nucleotides are TGTGCCAGCAGTTACGAGCTAGGCTACAATGAGCAGTTCTTC. It encodes CASSYELGYNEQFF.

This clonotype was observed at least ten times. The gene calls are TRBV12-3 or TRBV12-4 and TRBJ1-5; TRBD1 matches at 8 bases. With V trimmed by 6 bases and J by 7 bases, 5 bases remained unmatched. This CDR3 comprises 13 residues. CDR3 coding DNA: TGTGCCAGCAGGGGGACAGGTCTACAGCCCCAGCATTTT. Translation gives CASRGTGLQPQHF.

The chain recombines TRBV7-2 with TRBJ2-1; D remains unclear. In germline, CDR1 is SGHTA, CDR2 FQGNSA. The CDR3 totals 13 residues. V lost 3 bases, J lost 5 bases, and 8 bases lay in between. CDR3 amino acids: CASSLRLHNEQFF. CDR3 coding DNA: TGTGCCAGCAGCTTGAGACTCCACAATGAGCAGTTCTTC.

This clonotype was observed a few times. The chain combines TRBV13 with TRBJ1-1, with 7 nucleotides matching TRBD1. J was trimmed by 1 base and V by 0 bases; bases with no gene match: 5. In germline, CDR1 is PRHDT, CDR2 FYEKMQ (reference sequence). This CDR3 is 16 amino acids long. CDR3 loop: CASSLGFGTANTEAFF. In DNA, the CDR3 is TGTGCCAGCAGCTTAGGTTTCGGGACAGCGAACACTGAAGCTTTCTTT.